This entry is about one T cell receptor (beta chain). Under the authors' procedure: Using reference gene primer amplification, nucleated cell counts were estimated. Some clones are missing from TCRdb's copy, which holds only in-frame ones; the method was immunoSEQ multiplex PCR. The V and J calls and clone size are taken from that table; D and trimming were inferred from the DNA. There are under 150,000 clones in the sample; about 77% occur only once, and about 25% lies in the top ten. Trimming at V came to 4 bases and at J to 5 bases, leaving 9 bases not matched to a gene. CDR1 and CDR2 from the germline V gene are SGHRS and YFSETQ. The CDR3 loop spans 15 amino acids. The entry originates in a study of blood T cell repertoires in COVID-19. Study-level background: Samples representing acute and convalescent COVID-19 were sourced from the United States, Italy and Spain. T cells, B-cell-depleted T cells, or PBMCs supplied cDNA or gDNA.

The TCR originated in a human donor in a cohort sampled during active COVID-19. The sequenced sample consisted of peripheral blood. The rearrangement joins TRBV5-1 to TRBJ1-1; 9 nucleotides align to TRBD1. CDR3 amino acids: CASSTAGTGFTEAFF. DNA for the CDR3: TGCGCCAGCAGCACAGCCGGGACAGGGTTTACTGAAGCTTTCTTT. Full variable domain (missing parts from reference TRBV5-1 and TRBJ1-1): KAGVTQTPRYLIKTRGQQVTLSCSPISGHRSVSWYQQTPGQGLQFLFEYFSETQRNKGNFPGRFSGRQFSNSRSEMNVSTLELGDSALYLCASSTAGTGFTEAFFGQGTRLTVV.